The source of this T cell receptor beta chain is a study of blood T cell repertoires in COVID-19. Overall study: From the United States, Italy and Spain came samples of acute and convalescent COVID-19. T cells, B-cell-depleted T cells, or PBMCs supplied cDNA or gDNA.

Methods used by the authors: Amplification from reference gene primers served as the basis for estimated nucleated cell counts. Profiling relied on immunoSEQ multiplex PCR, and the TCRdb table lists in-frame clones only, not all of them. V and J calls and clone size are those listed in that table; D and trimming were worked out from the DNA. The table includes about 88,000 clones, around 93% detected once. Germline loops: CDR1 KGHSH, CDR2 LQKENI. V gave up 3 bases and J gave up 4 bases; unmatched junction bases: 7. This CDR3 is 16 amino acids long. The clonotype comes from a human donor with active COVID-19. The donor label of this sample is uncertain. Source material: peripheral blood. This sequence joins TRBV18 and TRBJ1-2; TRBD1 agrees at 11 bases. CDR3 residues: CASSPSGTGGTYGYTF. In DNA, the CDR3 is TGTGCCAGCTCACCGTCCGGGACAGGGGGAACCTATGGCTACACCTTC.